One sample yielded the 9 T cell receptor beta chains listed below, sequenced in a study of T cell repertoires in cytomegalovirus infection. MiXCR, run by TCRdb on the reads, gives a single entry per CDR3 protein. The data show around 330,000 distinct CDR3 sequences, 15% to 20% seen once. Sequencing used PBMCs. These TCRs come from a human donor in good health (CMV status not recorded). Some clones in this sample may be carry-over from other donors' samples.

This clonotype was counted at least ten times. This chain connects TRBV12-3 or TRBV12-4 to TRBJ2-2; D may be TRBD1 (6 bases). Trimming removed 3 bases at V and 4 bases at J, with 9 bases between. CDR3 length equals 14 residues. The CDR3 is CASSFVTGTGELFF. Written as DNA, the CDR3 is TGTGCCAGCAGTTTCGTGACAGGCACCGGGGAGCTGTTTTTT.

This clonotype was found many times. The DNA for the CDR3 is TGTGCCAGCAGCCCCCCCCGGACAGGCATCTCTGGAAACACCATATATTTT. It yields the protein CASSPPRTGISGNTIYF. V is TRBV7-9 and J is TRBJ1-3, with 7 bases matching TRBD1. With 5 bases clipped from V and 0 bases from J, the junction kept 10 bases outside the gene matches. There are 17 residues in the CDR3. Looked up from germline, CDR1 is SEHNR and CDR2 is FQNEAQ (reference sequence).

The genes are TRBV20-1 and TRBJ2-1; 14 bases are a match to TRBD2. Germline CDR1 DFQATT, CDR2 SNEGSKA (reference sequence). The CDR3 has 17 residues. V dropped 6 bases and J dropped 2; count of bases not matched to a gene: 9. The CDR3, as DNA: TGCAGTGCCCCGGGGACTAGCGGGGGTCGAGCCTACAATGAGCAGTTCTTC. Its protein product is CSAPGTSGGRAYNEQFF.

The chain employs TRBV4-1 and TRBJ1-2; 7 nucleotides agree with TRBD1. The CDR3 covers 17 residues. Germline CDR1 reads MGHRA; CDR2 reads YSYEKL. The V gene end was trimmed by 2 bases and the J gene end by 4 bases; junction bases not matched to a gene: 13. CDR3 region: CASSQTDRQGLTYGYTF. As DNA, the CDR3 is TGCGCCAGCAGCCAAACGGATCGACAGGGCCTAACCTATGGCTACACCTTC.

This clonotype occurred a few times. The V and J genes are TRBV20-1 and TRBJ2-1; D gene uncertain. The ends were cut back, 1 base at V and 6 bases at J, with 19 bases in the middle. The germline V gene encodes CDR1 DFQATT and CDR2 SNEGSKA (reference sequence). The CDR3 contains 16 residues. CDR3 coding DNA: TGCAGTGCTAGAGTCCCCCGTGATAATTCGGCCAATGAGCAGTTCTTC. It codes for CSARVPRDNSANEQFF.

The rearrangement joins TRBV20-1 to TRBJ2-2; 8 nucleotides align to TRBD2. The trim removed 1 base at V and 7 bases at J, leaving 8 bases unmatched. The CDR3 is made up of 15 amino acids. In germline, CDR1 is DFQATT, CDR2 SNEGSKA (reference sequence). CDR3 residues: CSARGFAGGSGELFF. CDR3 bases: TGCAGTGCTAGAGGATTCGCGGGGGGCAGCGGGGAGCTGTTTTTT.

This sequence joins TRBV2 and TRBJ2-3, with 7 bases lining up with TRBD2. The germline V gene encodes CDR1 SNHLY and CDR2 FYNNEI. The CDR3 length is 16 residues. V lost 7 bases and J lost 4; bases outside the gene matches: 14. The CDR3 coding sequence is TGTGCCAGCACTCGATGGTTGCGGGGGAGCGCAGATACGCAGTATTTT. Translation: CASTRWLRGSADTQYF.

This clonotype was detected ten times or more. The chain has TRBV7-9 and TRBJ1-2, with 10 bases identical to TRBD1. This CDR3 has 15 amino acids. V gave up 4 bases and J gave up 4 bases; unmatched junction bases: 6. The V gene's germline CDR1 is SEHNR and CDR2 FQNEAQ (reference sequence). CDR3 DNA sequence: TGTGCCAGCAGCTCATGGACAGGGGGAAGCTATGGCTACACCTTC. Protein: CASSSWTGGSYGYTF.

This clonotype has more than one count but fewer than ten. The chain couples TRBV19 to TRBJ1-5; 7 nucleotides line up with TRBD1. In germline, CDR1 is LNHDA, CDR2 SQIVND (reference sequence). V dropped 3 bases and J dropped 2; count of bases not matched to a gene: 13. There are 18 residues in the CDR3. The CDR3 nucleotides read TGTGCCAGTAGTATGTGGGGCTCGAGAACAGGGGGCAATCAGCCCCAGCATTTT. It translates to CASSMWGSRTGGNQPQHF. The full variable domain, rest sourced from reference TRBV19 and TRBJ1-5, is DGGITQSPKYLFRKEGQNVTLSCEQNLNHDAMYWYRQDPGQGLRLIYYSQIVNDFQKGDIAEGYSVSREKKESFPLTVTSAQKNPTAFYLCASSMWGSRTGGNQPQHFGDGTRLSIL.